This T cell receptor (beta chain) was documented in a study of blood T cell repertoires in COVID-19. Across the whole study: Samples representing acute and convalescent COVID-19 were sourced from the United States, Italy and Spain. From T cells, B-cell-depleted T cells, or PBMCs came the material, which was cDNA or gDNA.

Grouping used clinical history reported by participants in a survey and questionnaire. Some clones are missing from TCRdb's copy, which holds only in-frame ones; the method was immunoSEQ multiplex PCR. The sample carries 250,000 to 300,000 clones, 88% recorded once. The sequenced material came from PBMCs or T cells enriched from blood (not recorded which). The TCR was taken from a woman aged 25-40 years who had recovered from COVID-19.

CDR3 nucleotide sequence: TGCGCCAGCAGCCCCACAGCCGCCGATTACGAGCAGTACTTC. Translated: CASSPTAADYEQYF. The chain recombines TRBV5-1 with TRBJ2-7; D is unclear. Trimming pared 4 bases from V and 4 bases from J, leaving 15 bases between. In germline, CDR1 is SGHRS, CDR2 YFSETQ. This CDR3 spans 14 amino acids.